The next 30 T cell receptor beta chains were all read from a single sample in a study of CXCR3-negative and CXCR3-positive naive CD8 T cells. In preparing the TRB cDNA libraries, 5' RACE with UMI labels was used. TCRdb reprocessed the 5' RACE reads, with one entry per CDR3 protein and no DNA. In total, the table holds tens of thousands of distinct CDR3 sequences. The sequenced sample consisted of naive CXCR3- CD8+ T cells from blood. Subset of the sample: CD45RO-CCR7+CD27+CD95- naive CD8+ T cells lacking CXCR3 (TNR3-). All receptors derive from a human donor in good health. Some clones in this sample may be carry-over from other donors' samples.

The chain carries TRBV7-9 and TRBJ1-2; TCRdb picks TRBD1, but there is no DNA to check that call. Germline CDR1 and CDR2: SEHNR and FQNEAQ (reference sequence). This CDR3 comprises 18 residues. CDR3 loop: CASSLAGTGGDENYGYTF.

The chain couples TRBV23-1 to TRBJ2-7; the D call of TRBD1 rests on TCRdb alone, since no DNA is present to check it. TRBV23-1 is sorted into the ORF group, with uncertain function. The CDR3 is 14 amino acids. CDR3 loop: CASSQSSRVAEQYF.

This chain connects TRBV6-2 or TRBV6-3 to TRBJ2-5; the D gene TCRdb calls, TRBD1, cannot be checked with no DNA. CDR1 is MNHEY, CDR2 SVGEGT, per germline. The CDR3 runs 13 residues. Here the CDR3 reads CASRSGTQETQYF.

The CDR3 loop reads CSARDVISNQPQHF. The chain recombines TRBV20-1 with TRBJ1-5. The germline CDR1 and CDR2 sequences are DFQATT and SNEGSKA (reference sequence). This CDR3 contains 14 residues.

This chain's CDR3 is CASSDLRLDRENTEAFF. This sequence joins TRBV25-1 and TRBJ1-1; the D gene TCRdb calls, TRBD1, cannot be checked with no DNA. The CDR3 is made up of 17 amino acids. The germline gives CDR1 MGHDK, CDR2 SYGVNS.

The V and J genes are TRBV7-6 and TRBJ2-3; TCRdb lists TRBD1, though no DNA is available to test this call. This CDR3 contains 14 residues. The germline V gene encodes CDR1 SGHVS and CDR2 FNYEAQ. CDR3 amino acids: CASSPSGGTDTQYF.

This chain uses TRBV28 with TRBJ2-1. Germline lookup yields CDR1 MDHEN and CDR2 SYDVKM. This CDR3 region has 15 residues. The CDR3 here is CASSLPGTAYNEQFF.

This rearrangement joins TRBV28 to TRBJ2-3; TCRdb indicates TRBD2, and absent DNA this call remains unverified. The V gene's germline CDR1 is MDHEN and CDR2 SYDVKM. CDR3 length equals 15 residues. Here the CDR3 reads CASSPEVSSTDTQYF.

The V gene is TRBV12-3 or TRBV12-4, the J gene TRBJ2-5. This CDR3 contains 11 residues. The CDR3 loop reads CASSLTETQYF.

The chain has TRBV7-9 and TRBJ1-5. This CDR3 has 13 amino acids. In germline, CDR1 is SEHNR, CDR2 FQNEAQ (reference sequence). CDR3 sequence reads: CASSRGGLQPQHF. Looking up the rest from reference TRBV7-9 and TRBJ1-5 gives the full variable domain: DTGVSQNPRHKITKRGQNVTFRCDPISEHNRLYWYRQTLGQGPEFLTYFQNEAQLEKSRLLSDRFSAERPKGSFSTLEIQRTEQGDSAMYLCASSRGGLQPQHFGDGTRLSIL.

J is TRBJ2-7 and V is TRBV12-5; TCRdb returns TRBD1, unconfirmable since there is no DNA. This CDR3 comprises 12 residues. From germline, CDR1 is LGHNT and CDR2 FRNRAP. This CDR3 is CASGLAPGEQYF.

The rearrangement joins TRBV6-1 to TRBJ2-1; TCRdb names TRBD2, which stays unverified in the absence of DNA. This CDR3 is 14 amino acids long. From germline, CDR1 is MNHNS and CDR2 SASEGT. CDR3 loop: CASTVAGSYNEQFF.

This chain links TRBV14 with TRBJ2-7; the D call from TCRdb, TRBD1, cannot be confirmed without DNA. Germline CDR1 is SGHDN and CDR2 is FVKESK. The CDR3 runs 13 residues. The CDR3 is CASSPRGFYEQYF.

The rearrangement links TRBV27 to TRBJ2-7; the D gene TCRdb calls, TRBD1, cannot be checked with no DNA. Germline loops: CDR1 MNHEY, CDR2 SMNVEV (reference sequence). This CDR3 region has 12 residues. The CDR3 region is CTSSLLGDEQYF.

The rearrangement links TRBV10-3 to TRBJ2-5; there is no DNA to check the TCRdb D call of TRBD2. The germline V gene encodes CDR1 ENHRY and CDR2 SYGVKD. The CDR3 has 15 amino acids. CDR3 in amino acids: CATLPTDTSDETQYF.

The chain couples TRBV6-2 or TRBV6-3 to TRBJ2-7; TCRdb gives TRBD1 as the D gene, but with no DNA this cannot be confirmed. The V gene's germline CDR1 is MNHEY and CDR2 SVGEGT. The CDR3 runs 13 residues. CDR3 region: CASSIDRAGEQYF.

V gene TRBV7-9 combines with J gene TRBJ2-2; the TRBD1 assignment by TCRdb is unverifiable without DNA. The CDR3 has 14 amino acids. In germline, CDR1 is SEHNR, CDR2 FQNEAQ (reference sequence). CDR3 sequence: CASSQDGGTGELFF.

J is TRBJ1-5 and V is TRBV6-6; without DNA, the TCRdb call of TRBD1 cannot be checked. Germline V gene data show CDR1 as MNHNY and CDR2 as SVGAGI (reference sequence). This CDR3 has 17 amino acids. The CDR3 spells CASSYRPGTDSNQPQHF.

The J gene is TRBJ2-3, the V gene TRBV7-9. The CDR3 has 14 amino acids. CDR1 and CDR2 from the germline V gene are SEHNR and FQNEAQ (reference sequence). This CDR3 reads CASSPRMSTDTQYF.

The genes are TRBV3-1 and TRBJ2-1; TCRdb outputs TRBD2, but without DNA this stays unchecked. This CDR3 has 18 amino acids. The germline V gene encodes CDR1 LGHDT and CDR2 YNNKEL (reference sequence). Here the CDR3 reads CASSQDNSGGIPHNEQFF.

CDR3 residues: CASSLGYRGVDEQFF. The V gene is TRBV5-1, the J gene TRBJ2-1; TCRdb designates TRBD1, a call that cannot be tested without DNA. The CDR3 runs to 15 residues. Looked up from germline, CDR1 is SGHRS and CDR2 is YFSETQ.

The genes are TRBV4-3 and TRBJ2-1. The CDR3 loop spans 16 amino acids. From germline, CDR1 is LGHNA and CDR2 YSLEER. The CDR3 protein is CASSQVPETPSNEQFF.

CDR3: CASSSTGTGMIGELFF. The chain couples TRBV7-9 to TRBJ2-2; the D call of TRBD1 rests on TCRdb alone, since no DNA is present to check it. There are 16 residues in the CDR3. The germline gives CDR1 SEHNR, CDR2 FQNEAQ (reference sequence).

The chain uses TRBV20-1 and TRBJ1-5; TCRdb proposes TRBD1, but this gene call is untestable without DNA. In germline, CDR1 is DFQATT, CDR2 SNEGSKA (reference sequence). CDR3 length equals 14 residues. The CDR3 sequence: CSAWDDIFNQPQHF.

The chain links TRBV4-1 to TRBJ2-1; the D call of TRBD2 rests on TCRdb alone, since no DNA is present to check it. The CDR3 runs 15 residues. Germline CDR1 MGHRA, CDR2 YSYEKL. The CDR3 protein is CASSPMEGRGYEQFF.

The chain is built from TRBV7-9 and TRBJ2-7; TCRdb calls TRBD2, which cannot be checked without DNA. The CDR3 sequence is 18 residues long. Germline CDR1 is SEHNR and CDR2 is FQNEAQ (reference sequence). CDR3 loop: CASSLTPPSGHYSYEQYF.

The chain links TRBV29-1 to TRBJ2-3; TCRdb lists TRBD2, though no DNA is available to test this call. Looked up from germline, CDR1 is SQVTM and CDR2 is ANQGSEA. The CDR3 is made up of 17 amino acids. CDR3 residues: CSVEDDGGLAGVGTQYF.

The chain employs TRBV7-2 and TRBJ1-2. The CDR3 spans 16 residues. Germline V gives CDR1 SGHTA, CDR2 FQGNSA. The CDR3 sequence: CASSLTHRTAYYGYTF.

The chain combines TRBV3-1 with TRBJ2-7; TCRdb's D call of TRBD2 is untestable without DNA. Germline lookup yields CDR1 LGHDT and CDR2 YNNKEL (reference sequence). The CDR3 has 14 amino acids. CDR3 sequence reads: CASSPSLDMREQYF.

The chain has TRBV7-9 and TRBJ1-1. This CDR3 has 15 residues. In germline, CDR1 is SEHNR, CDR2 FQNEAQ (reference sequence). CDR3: CASTFQGFLNTEAFF.